Sequencing of this T cell receptor (beta chain) was carried out in a study of blood T cell repertoires in COVID-19. Germline V lookup: CDR1 ENHRY, CDR2 SYGVKD. This CDR3 contains 13 residues. The V end lost 5 bases, the J end lost 4 bases, and 11 bases lay between the germline ends. Libraries were prepared by immunoSEQ multiplex PCR; TCRdb keeps only in-frame clonotypes and omits some of them. The data contain 250,000 to 300,000 clones, approximately 85% of them seen just once; the ten biggest clones take up 5.1%. The chain uses TRBV10-3 and TRBJ1-2; perhaps TRBD1 as D (5 bases). This clonotype originated in a middle-aged man with active or convalescent COVID-19. Sequenced sample: peripheral blood. The CDR3 protein is CAISSGSGYGYTF. CDR3 coding DNA: TGTGCCATCAGTTCAGGGTCGGGCTATGGCTACACCTTC.